This T cell receptor (beta chain) was identified in a study of T cell responses to AZD1222 COVID-19 vaccine. Using immunoSEQ multiplex PCR, the repertoire was profiled, and TCRdb retains in-frame clones only, with some absent. Of about 150,000 clones in the sample, 93% were seen once. The V and J ends lost 6 bases and 3 bases respectively, with 13 bases between them. CDR1 is SGDLS and CDR2 is YYNGEE in the germline V gene. The CDR3 covers 14 residues. The origin of this receptor is an adult in good health. The specimen was peripheral blood, collected on day 0 of AZD1222 vaccination. The rearrangement links TRBV9 to TRBJ2-1; D unclear. The CDR3 coding sequence is TGTGCCAGCACCTCCGAAAAGGGCTACAATGAGCAGTTCTTC. It specifies CASTSEKGYNEQFF.